This T cell receptor beta chain was found in a study of blood T cell repertoires in COVID-19. The protocol was immunoSEQ multiplex PCR, while the TCRdb copy is restricted to in-frame clones and leaves out a portion. The sample consists of about 76,000 clones, around 90% of them appearing once. Trimming cost V 0 bases and J 8 bases; bases outside gene matches: 10. The germline V gene encodes CDR1 SGHTA and CDR2 FQGTGA. The CDR3 has 16 amino acids. This receptor was obtained from a young man with acute or convalescent COVID-19. The specimen was peripheral blood. The genes are TRBV7-3 and TRBJ2-1; 7 positions agree with TRBD2. The chain's CDR3 is CASSLTSGGRRYEQFF. The CDR3, as DNA: TGTGCCAGCAGCTTAACGTCTGGCGGGAGAAGATATGAGCAGTTCTTC.